This TCR beta chain was captured by sequencing in a study of cytomegalovirus exposure and HLA in healthy donors. Overall study context: A later analysis reported the 120 or so validation repertoires used the same platform as the approximately 660 first-cohort repertoires.

Using immunoSEQ multiplex PCR, the repertoire was profiled, and TCRdb retains in-frame clones only, with some absent. The sample comprises 60,000 to 85,000 clones, around 94% of which are singletons, and under 2% rests with the top ten. The donors were part of the validation cohort of 120 subjects. That cohort was separate from the first cohort, which comprised several hundred subjects. Germline-derived CDR1 and CDR2 are MNHEY and SVGAGI. The CDR3 covers 13 residues. With 0 bases removed from V and 3 bases from J, the gap between germline ends came to 6 bases. The TCR was taken from a man in his late teens or twenties in good health and CMV-seropositive. The chain employs TRBV6-5 and TRBJ2-7; unclear D gene. Sequencing was performed on PBMCs. As DNA, the CDR3 is TGTGCCAGCAGTTACTCGTCCAGCTACGAGCAGTACTTC. It translates to CASSYSSSYEQYF.